The TCR beta chain under discussion was sequenced for a study of cytomegalovirus exposure and HLA in healthy donors. Study-wide findings and caveats: A later analysis found TCR association rates differed by HLA locus, highest for DRB1 and lowest for HLA-C. According to a later analysis, donors in an Asian-associated ancestry cluster reportedly had fewer N-insertions than the roughly 720-donor mean.

PCR used 60 Vbeta primers and 13 Jbeta primers. Assay: immunoSEQ multiplex PCR; the TCRdb copy retains only in-frame clones and omits some. The repertoire holds about 91,000 clones, with under 75% as singletons. Although they were nominally healthy when sampled, donors likely had unrecorded immune exposures. V lost 5 bases to trimming and J lost 3 bases; unmatched junction nucleotides: 6. Germline V CDR1 and CDR2: SGHVS, FNYEAQ. This CDR3 has 15 amino acids. Concerning this clone itself: What it binds is not known.

The chain is built from TRBV7-6 and TRBJ2-1, with 8 bases aligning to TRBD2. This receptor was obtained from a female donor in good health and CMV-seronegative. Sequences were obtained from PBMCs. In DNA, the CDR3 is TGTGCCAGCAGCCCTAGCGGGTCCTTCTACAATGAGCAGTTCTTC. The encoded protein is CASSPSGSFYNEQFF.